This is a list of T cell receptor beta chains from one sample in a study of blood T cell repertoires in COVID-19. Clones were read by immunoSEQ multiplex PCR, and TCRdb kept only the in-frame ones, dropping some. The table shows 330,000 or so clones, with 92% occurring only once. The sequenced sample consisted of PBMCs or T cells enriched from blood (not recorded which). The receptors were gathered from a woman aged 25 to 45 who had recovered from COVID-19. CDR3s include the opening cysteine and the closing phenylalanine or tryptophan. Fields, in order: V gene, J gene, clone size, D gene, CDR3 protein, CDR3 DNA. The D gene is left open where the match is weak. The size of a clone is reported for some rows only, either as once, few or many, or as a class for expanded clones.

TRBV19,TRBJ1-1,-,-,CASRAGQTSPTEAFF,TGTGCCAGTAGGGCGGGTCAAACCTCCCCCACTGAAGCTTTCTTT
TRBV11-2,TRBJ2-5,once,TRBD2,CASSALAGGPKTQYF,TGTGCCAGCAGCGCGCTAGCGGGAGGGCCGAAGACCCAGTACTTC
TRBV4-2,TRBJ2-1,-,TRBD2,CASSQDRLAAYNEQFF,TGTGCCAGCAGCCAAGATAGACTAGCGGCCTACAATGAGCAGTTCTTC
TRBV20-1,TRBJ1-5,-,TRBD1,CSASSGGTQPQHF,TGCAGTGCTAGTTCAGGGGGTACTCAGCCCCAGCATTTT
TRBV5-1,TRBJ2-2,-,TRBD1,CASSPGTGVDTGELFF,TGCGCCAGCAGCCCTGGGACAGGGGTTGACACCGGGGAGCTGTTTTTT
TRBV19,TRBJ2-1,-,-,CASSSDSTYNEQFF,TGTGCCAGTAGCTCGGACAGTACCTACAATGAGCAGTTCTTC
TRBV7-6,TRBJ2-1,-,-,CASSLYPPSSYNEQFF,TGTGCCAGCAGCTTATATCCGCCCAGCTCCTACAATGAGCAGTTCTTC
TRBV18,TRBJ2-1,-,TRBD2,CASSPSSGDNEQFF,TGTGCCAGCTCACCATCTAGCGGGGACAATGAGCAGTTCTTC
TRBV19,TRBJ2-4,-,-,CASSIGRVVAKNIQYF,TGTGCCAGTAGTATCGGCAGGGTGGTAGCCAAAAACATTCAGTACTTC
TRBV6-5,TRBJ2-5,-,-,CASSQQGRQETQYF,TGTGCCAGCAGTCAACAGGGGAGGCAAGAGACCCAGTACTTC
TRBV30,TRBJ1-1,-,-,CAWSAGQINTEAFF,TGTGCCTGGAGTGCAGGACAGATTAACACTGAAGCTTTCTTT
TRBV28,TRBJ1-5,-,TRBD1,CASREARAGGWQPQHF,TGTGCCAGCAGGGAGGCGCGCGCAGGGGGTTGGCAGCCCCAGCATTTT
TRBV18,TRBJ2-1,-,-,CASSPPLRDEQFF,TGTGCCAGCTCACCACCGTTGCGAGATGAGCAGTTCTTC
TRBV5-1,TRBJ1-5,once,-,CASSLSGARDQPQHF,TGCGCCAGCAGCTTAAGTGGGGCTCGCGATCAGCCCCAGCATTTT
TRBV18,TRBJ1-1,-,-,CASSPRGRTEAFF,TGTGCCAGCTCACCTCGCGGGAGGACGGAAGCTTTCTTT
TRBV29-1,TRBJ2-2,once,TRBD1,CSVDRGQAGELFF,TGCAGCGTTGACAGGGGGCAGGCCGGGGAGCTGTTTTTT
TRBV7-2,TRBJ1-1,few,TRBD1,CASTPTGGTEAFF,TGTGCCAGCACCCCGACAGGGGGCACTGAAGCTTTCTTT
TRBV28,TRBJ1-5,-,TRBD1,CAIRDSLNQPQHF,TGTGCCATCCGGGACAGCCTCAATCAGCCCCAGCATTTT
TRBV6-5,TRBJ1-2,-,-,CASSPRVAEGYTF,TGTGCCAGCAGCCCAAGGGTAGCGGAAGGCTACACCTTC
TRBV19,TRBJ1-5,-,TRBD1,CASSIGQGANQPQHF,TGTGCCAGTAGTATCGGTCAGGGGGCCAATCAGCCCCAGCATTTT
TRBV7-2,TRBJ2-1,-,TRBD2,CASSPSGRPYNEQFF,TGTGCCAGCAGCCCTAGCGGGCGCCCTTACAATGAGCAGTTCTTC
TRBV19,TRBJ2-7,-,TRBD1,CASSIGTGALRSSYEQYF,TGTGCCAGTAGTATCGGGACAGGAGCCCTTAGGAGCTCCTACGAGCAGTACTTC
TRBV10-3,TRBJ2-7,-,TRBD2,CAISETVLSGLRFLEQYF,TGTGCCATCAGTGAGACGGTGTTGTCGGGACTACGATTTTTGGAGCAGTACTTC
TRBV19,TRBJ1-6,-,-,CASSPGTSSPLHF,TGTGCCAGTAGTCCCGGGACTTCCTCACCCCTCCACTTT
TRBV7-9,TRBJ1-4,-,-,CASSLGSGGEKLFF,TGTGCCAGCAGCTTAGGATCCGGGGGGGAAAAACTGTTTTTT
TRBV6-5,TRBJ1-2,-,TRBD1,CASTVDRGYGYTF,TGTGCCAGCACCGTGGACAGGGGGTATGGCTACACCTTC
TRBV18,TRBJ2-2,-,-,CASSLDYQNTGELFF,TGTGCCAGCTCACTCGACTACCAGAACACCGGGGAGCTGTTTTTT
TRBV4-1,TRBJ2-7,-,-,CASSQGRGHYEQYF,TGCGCCAGCAGCCAAGGAAGGGGACACTACGAGCAGTACTTC
TRBV9,TRBJ2-3,-,-,CASSVVGDTQYF,TGTGCCAGCAGCGTAGTCGGGGATACGCAGTATTTT
TRBV2,TRBJ1-2,-,-,CASSDVGAPIYGYTF,TGTGCCAGCAGTGATGTAGGGGCACCCATCTATGGCTACACCTTC
TRBV28,TRBJ1-5,once,-,CASSLVAGALNQPQHF,TGTGCCAGCAGTTTAGTCGCAGGGGCCCTAAATCAGCCCCAGCATTTT
TRBV7-2,TRBJ1-6,-,-,CASSLALPGSPLHF,TGTGCCAGCAGCTTAGCCCTCCCAGGGTCACCCCTCCACTTT
TRBV20-1,TRBJ1-1,-,-,CSAVGNTEAFF,TGCAGTGCGGTCGGGAACACTGAAGCTTTCTTT
TRBV30,TRBJ1-1,-,TRBD1,CAWGQANTEAFF,TGTGCCTGGGGACAGGCGAACACTGAAGCTTTCTTT
TRBV24-1,TRBJ2-2,-,TRBD1,CATSDLGTGVDTGELFF,TGTGCCACCAGTGACCTGGGGACAGGGGTTGACACCGGGGAGCTGTTTTTT
TRBV28,TRBJ1-3,few,-,CASSLSSAGSFGNTIYF,TGTGCCAGCAGTTTATCAAGCGCAGGGTCATTTGGAAACACCATATATTTT
TRBV27,TRBJ2-1,-,TRBD2,CASSSTSGGLNEQFF,TGTGCCAGCAGTTCCACTAGCGGAGGACTCAATGAGCAGTTCTTC